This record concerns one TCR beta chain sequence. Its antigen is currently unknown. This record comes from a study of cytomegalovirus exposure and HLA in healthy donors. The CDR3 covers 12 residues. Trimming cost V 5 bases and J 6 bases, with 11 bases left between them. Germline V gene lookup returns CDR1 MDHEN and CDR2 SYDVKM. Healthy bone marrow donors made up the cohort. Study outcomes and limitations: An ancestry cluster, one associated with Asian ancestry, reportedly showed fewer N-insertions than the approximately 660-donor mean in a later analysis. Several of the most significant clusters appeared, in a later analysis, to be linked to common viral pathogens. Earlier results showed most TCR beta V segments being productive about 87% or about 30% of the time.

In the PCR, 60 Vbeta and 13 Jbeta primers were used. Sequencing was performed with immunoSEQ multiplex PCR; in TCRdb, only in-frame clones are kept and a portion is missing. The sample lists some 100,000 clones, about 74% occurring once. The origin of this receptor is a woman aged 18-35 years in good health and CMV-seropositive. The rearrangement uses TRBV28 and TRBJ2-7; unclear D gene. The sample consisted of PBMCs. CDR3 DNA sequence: TGTGCCAGCAGTCCGAGGTTCTCCGAGCAGTACTTC. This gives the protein CASSPRFSEQYF.